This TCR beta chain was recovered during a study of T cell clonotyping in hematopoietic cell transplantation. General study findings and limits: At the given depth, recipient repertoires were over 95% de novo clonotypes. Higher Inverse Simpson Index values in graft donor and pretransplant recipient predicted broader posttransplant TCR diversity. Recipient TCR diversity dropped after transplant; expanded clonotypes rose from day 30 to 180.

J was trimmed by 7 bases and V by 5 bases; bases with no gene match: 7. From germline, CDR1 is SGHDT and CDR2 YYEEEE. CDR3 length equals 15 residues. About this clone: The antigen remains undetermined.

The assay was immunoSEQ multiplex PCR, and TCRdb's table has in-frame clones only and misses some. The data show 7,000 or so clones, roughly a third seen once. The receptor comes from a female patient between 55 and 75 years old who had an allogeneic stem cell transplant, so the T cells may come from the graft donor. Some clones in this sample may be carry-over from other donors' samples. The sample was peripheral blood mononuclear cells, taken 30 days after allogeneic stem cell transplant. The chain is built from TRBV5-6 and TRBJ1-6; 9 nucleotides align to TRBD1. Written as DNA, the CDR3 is TGTGCCAGCAGTTGGGACAGGGTATTGAATTCACCCCTCCACTTT. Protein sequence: CASSWDRVLNSPLHF.